Listed below are T cell receptor beta chains from one sample, sequenced in a study of memory CD4+ T cells and cytomegalovirus serostatus. Generated by immunoSEQ multiplex PCR, the TCRdb table keeps only in-frame clones and is missing some. The table lists some 53,000 clones, about 73% of them singletons. The sample was memory CD4+ T cells from blood. Receptors originate from an adult in good health and CMV-seronegative. The conserved cysteine and the conserved F or W are not part of the CDR3 here. D genes are given only for firm matches. Size values are once, few and many counts, or a class for expanded clones, and some rows have none.

>.|.|TRBV5-6
ASSLQGSLGVYGYT
>.|TRBD1|TRBV6-1
ASSDRTGWSPEQY
>.|.|TRBV4-2
ASSPTDYEQF
>few|.|TRBV4-2
ASSLERFYEQY
>.|.|TRBV11-2
ASSLDSGLGQPQH
>few|.|TRBV6-1
ASSRGRRETQY
>few|.|TRBV28
ASSHGSFTEAF
>.|.|TRBV5-5
ASSLRSGGAEAF
>.|.|TRBV27
ASSFDRYYEQY
>.|.|TRBV19
ASSSGVTVGETQY
>.|TRBD1|TRBV27
ASSPTGQGNYGYT
>medium-sized|TRBD1|TRBV28
ASSLTGQGRSPLH
>.|TRBD1|TRBV2
ASLGQGLNTGELF
>.|TRBD2|TRBV19
ASSPGTSREQY
>.|.|TRBV10-3
ATADFGTQY
>medium-sized|TRBD1|TRBV6-1
ASSGATGGFEAF
>.|.|TRBV5-4
ASTPGSTDTQY
>.|.|TRBV5-5
ASSYAASNSGNTIY
>.|TRBD1|TRBV18
ASSPPGQALGYNEQF
>.|.|TRBV7-6
ASSFSPFYNSPLH
>.|.|TRBV20-1
SPNGGMEAF
>.|.|TRBV27
ASSYRPNEQF
>.|TRBD1|TRBV6-6
ASSNHDRGNEQY
>.|.|TRBV2
AGTPGHFPNTEAF
>.|TRBD1|TRBV5-1
ASTMTGGSSGYT
>.|.|TRBV2
ASSFQENTEAF
>.|.|TRBV20-1
SAPQGDTQY
>.|.|TRBV7-3
ASSLLTGELF
>.|.|TRBV5-4
ASTRGTGTPDTQY